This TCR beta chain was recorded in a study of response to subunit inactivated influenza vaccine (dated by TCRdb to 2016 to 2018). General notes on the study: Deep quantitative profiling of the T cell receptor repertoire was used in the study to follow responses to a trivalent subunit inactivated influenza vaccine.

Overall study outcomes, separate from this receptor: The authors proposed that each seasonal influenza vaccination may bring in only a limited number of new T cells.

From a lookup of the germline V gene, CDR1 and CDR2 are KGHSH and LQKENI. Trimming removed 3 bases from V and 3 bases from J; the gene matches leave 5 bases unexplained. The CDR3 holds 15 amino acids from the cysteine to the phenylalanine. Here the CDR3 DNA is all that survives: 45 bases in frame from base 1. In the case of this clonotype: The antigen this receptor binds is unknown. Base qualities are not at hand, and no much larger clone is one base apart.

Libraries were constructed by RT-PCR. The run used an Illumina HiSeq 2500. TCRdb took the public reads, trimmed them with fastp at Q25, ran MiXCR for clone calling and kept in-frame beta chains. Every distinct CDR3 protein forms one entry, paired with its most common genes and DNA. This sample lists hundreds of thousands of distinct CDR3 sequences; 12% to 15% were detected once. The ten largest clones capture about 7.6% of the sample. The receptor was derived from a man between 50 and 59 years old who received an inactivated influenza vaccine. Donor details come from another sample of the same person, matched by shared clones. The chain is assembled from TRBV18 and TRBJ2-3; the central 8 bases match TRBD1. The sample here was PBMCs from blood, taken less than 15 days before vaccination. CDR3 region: CASSPRTGWTDTQYF. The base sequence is TGTGCCAGCTCACCTAGGACAGGGTGGACAGATACGCAGTATTTT. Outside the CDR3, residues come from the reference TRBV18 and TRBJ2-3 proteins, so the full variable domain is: NAGVMQNPRHLVRRRGQEARLRCSPMKGHSHVYWYRQLPEEGLKFMVYLQKENIIDESGMPKERFSAEFPKEGPSILRIQQVVRGDSAAYFCASSPRTGWTDTQYFGPGTRLTVL.